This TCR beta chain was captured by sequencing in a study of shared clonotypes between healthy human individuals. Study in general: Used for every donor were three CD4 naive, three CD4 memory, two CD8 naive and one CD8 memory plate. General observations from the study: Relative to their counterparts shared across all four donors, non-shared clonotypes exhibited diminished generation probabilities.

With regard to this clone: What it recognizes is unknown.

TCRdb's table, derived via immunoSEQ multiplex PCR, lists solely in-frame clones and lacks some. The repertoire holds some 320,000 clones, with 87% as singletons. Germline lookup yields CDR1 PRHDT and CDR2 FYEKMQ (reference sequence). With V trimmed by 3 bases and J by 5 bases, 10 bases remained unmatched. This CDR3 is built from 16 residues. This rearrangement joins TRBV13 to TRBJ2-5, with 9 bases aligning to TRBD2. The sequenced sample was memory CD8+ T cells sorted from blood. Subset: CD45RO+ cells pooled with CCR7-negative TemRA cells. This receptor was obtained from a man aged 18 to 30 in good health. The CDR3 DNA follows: TGTGCCAGCAGCTTTGCCGGCGCGGGGGGGCCGGAGACCCAGTACTTC. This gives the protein CASSFAGAGGPETQYF.